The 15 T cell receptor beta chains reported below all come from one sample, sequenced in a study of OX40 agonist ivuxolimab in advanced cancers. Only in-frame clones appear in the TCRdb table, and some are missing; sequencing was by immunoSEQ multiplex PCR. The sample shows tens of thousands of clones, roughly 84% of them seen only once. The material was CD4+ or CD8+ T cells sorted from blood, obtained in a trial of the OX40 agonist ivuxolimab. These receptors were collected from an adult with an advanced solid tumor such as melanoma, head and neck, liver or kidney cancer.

CDR3 amino acids: CASSQDKGQVNQPQHF. The DNA for the CDR3 is TGCGCCAGCAGCCAAGATAAGGGACAGGTTAATCAGCCCCAGCATTTT. The chain is built from TRBV4-1 and TRBJ1-5; 8 bases agree with TRBD1. V lost 0 bases and J lost 4; bases outside the gene matches: 5. CDR1 and CDR2 (germline): MGHRA, YSYEKL. CDR3 length equals 16 residues.

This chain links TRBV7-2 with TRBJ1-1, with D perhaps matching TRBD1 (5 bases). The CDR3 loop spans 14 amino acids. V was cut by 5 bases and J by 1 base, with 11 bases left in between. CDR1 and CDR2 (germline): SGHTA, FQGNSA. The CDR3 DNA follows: TGTGCCAGCAGCCGGGGACTCCAGAACACTGAAGCTTTCTTT. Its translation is CASSRGLQNTEAFF.

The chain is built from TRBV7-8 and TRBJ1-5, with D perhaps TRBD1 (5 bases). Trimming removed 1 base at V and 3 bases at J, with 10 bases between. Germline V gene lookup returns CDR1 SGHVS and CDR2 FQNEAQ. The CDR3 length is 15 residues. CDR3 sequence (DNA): TGTGCCAGCAGCTTAGTCCCAGGGAACAATCAGCCCCAGCATTTT. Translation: CASSLVPGNNQPQHF.

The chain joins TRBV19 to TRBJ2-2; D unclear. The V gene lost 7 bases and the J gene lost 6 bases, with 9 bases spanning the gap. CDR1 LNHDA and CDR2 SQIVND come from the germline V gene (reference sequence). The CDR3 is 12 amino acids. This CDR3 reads CASNSLPGELFF. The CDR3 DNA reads TGTGCCAGTAATAGTCTGCCCGGGGAGCTGTTTTTT.

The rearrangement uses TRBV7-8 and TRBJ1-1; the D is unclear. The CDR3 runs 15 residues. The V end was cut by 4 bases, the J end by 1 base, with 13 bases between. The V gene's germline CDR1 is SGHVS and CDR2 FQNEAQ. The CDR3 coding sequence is TGTGCCAGCAGCTCTACGACGGGCCCGAACACTGAAGCTTTCTTT. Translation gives CASSSTTGPNTEAFF.

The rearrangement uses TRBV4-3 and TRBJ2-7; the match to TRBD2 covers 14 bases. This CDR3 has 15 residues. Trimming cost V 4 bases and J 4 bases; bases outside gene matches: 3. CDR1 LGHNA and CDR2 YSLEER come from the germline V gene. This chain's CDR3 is CASSPRTSGGYEQYF. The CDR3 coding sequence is TGCGCCAGCAGCCCCCGGACTAGCGGGGGGTACGAGCAGTACTTC.

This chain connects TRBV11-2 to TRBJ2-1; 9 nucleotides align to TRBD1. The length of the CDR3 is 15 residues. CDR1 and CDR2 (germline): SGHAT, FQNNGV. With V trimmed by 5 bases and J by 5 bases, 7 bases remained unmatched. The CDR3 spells CASSPQTGGNNEQFF. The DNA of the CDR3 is TGTGCCAGCAGCCCCCAGACAGGGGGTAACAATGAGCAGTTCTTC. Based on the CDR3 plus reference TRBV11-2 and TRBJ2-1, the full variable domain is EAGVAQSPRYKIIEKRQSVAFWCNPISGHATLYWYQQILGQGPKLLIQFQNNGVVDDSQLPKDRFSAERLKGVDSTLKIQPAKLEDSAVYLCASSPQTGGNNEQFFGPGTRLTVL.

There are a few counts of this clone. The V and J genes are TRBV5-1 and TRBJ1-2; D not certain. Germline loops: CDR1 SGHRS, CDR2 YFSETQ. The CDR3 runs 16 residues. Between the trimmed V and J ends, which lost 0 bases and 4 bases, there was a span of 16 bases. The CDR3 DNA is TGCGCCAGCAGCTTGGTCGCAGGAAGCTTATCCTATGGCTACACCTTC. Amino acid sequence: CASSLVAGSLSYGYTF.

The CDR3 sequence is CASSRGPGGLSGNTIYF. CDR3 DNA: TGTGCCAGCAGCCGGGGGCCAGGGGGCCTCTCTGGAAACACCATATATTTT. V gene TRBV7-2 combines with J gene TRBJ1-3, with 8 bases lining up with TRBD1. Germline V CDR1 and CDR2: SGHTA, FQGNSA. The CDR3 runs to 17 residues. V trimming: 5 bases; J trimming: 0 bases; junction bases outside the gene matches: 9.

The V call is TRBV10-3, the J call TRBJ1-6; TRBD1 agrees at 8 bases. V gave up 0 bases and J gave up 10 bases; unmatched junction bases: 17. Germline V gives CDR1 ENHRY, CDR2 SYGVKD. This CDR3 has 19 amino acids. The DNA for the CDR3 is TGTGCCATCAGTGAGTCTCGGTCGGGGGCAGGGGGCCGTCGGTCACCCCTCCACTTT. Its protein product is CAISESRSGAGGRRSPLHF.

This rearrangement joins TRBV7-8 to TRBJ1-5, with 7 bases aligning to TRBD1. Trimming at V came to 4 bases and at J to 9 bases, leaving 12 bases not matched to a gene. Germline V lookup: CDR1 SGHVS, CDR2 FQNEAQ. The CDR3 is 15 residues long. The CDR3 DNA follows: TGTGCCAGCAGCTCTCGGGACAGCCCAATCGGGCCCCAGCATTTT. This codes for CASSSRDSPIGPQHF.

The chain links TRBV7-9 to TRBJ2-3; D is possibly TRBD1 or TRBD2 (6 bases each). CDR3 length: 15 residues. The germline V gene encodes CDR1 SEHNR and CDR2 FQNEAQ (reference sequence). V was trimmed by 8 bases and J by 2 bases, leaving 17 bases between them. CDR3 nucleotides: TGTGCCAGCTTAAGCTACGGGGGCGACACAGATACGCAGTATTTT. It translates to CASLSYGGDTDTQYF.

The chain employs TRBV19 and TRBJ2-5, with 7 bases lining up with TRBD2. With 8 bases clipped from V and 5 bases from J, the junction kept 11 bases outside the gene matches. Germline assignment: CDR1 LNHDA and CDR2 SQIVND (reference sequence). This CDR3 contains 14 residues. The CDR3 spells CASSHSAGRETQYF. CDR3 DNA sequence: TGTGCCAGTTCCCATTCAGCGGGGAGGGAGACCCAGTACTTC.

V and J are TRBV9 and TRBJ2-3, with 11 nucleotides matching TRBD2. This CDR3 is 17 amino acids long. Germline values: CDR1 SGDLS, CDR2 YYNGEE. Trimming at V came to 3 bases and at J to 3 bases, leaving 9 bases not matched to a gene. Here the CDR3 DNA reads TGTGCCAGCAGCGAGGCCCTAGCGGGGGGAGGTACAGATACGCAGTATTTT. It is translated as CASSEALAGGGTDTQYF.

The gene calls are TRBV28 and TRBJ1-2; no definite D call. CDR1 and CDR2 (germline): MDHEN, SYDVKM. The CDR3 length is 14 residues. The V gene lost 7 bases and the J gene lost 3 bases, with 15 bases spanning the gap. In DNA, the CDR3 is TGTGCCAGCACGCTTGGACCATTCTACTATGGCTACACCTTC. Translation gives CASTLGPFYYGYTF.